Below are 29 T cell receptor beta chains sequenced from a single sample in a study of blood T cell repertoires in COVID-19. Method: immunoSEQ multiplex PCR; TCRdb's copy keeps in-frame clones and lacks some. Of about 73,000 clones in the sample, more than 70% were seen once. Sample: peripheral blood. The receptors shown here come from a man in his sixties or seventies with COVID-19, enrolled during active disease.

The chain's CDR3 is CASSFLAGASQYF. The CDR3 DNA reads TGTGCCAGCAGCTTCCTAGCGGGGGCGTCTCAGTACTTC. This sequence joins TRBV5-6 and TRBJ2-5, with TRBD2 matching 10 bases. The CDR3 runs to 13 residues. Germline CDR1 reads SGHDT; CDR2 reads YYEEEE. J was trimmed by 11 bases and V by 2 bases; bases with no gene match: 6.

This clone was seen only a few times. The chain uses TRBV10-3 and TRBJ2-2; 7 bases fit TRBD1. The CDR3 totals 17 residues. V gave up 3 bases and J gave up 5 bases; unmatched junction bases: 12. Germline V gene lookup returns CDR1 ENHRY and CDR2 SYGVKD. CDR3 DNA sequence: TGTGCCATCAGTGAAACAGGGGCGGGCGTGAGAACCGGGGAGCTGTTTTTT. This encodes CAISETGAGVRTGELFF.

This clone was seen just once. The chain combines TRBV5-6 with TRBJ2-7; 10 nucleotides line up with TRBD1. Looked up from germline, CDR1 is SGHDT and CDR2 is YYEEEE. The V and J ends lost 2 bases and 5 bases, in that order; junction bases with no gene match: 7. The CDR3 loop spans 15 amino acids. For the CDR3, the DNA is TGTGCCAGCAGCTTTCGGGACAGGGGATCGCACGAGCAGTACTTC. As protein: CASSFRDRGSHEQYF.

The rearrangement links TRBV2 to TRBJ2-2, with D tentatively TRBD2 (6 bases). The CDR3 consists of 16 residues. Per germline, CDR1 SNHLY and CDR2 FYNNEI. The germline V and J ends were trimmed by 7 bases and 1 base, with 16 bases remaining between them. The chain's CDR3 is CASTDNPGGNTGELFF. As DNA, the CDR3 is TGTGCCAGCACCGACAATCCCGGGGGGAACACCGGGGAGCTGTTTTTT.

The chain has TRBV29-1 and TRBJ2-7; tentative D call: TRBD2 (5 bases). Trimming pared 7 bases from V and 0 bases from J, leaving 10 bases between. The CDR3 is 12 amino acids. Looked up from germline, CDR1 is SQVTM and CDR2 is ANQGSEA. CDR3 sequence: CSASGVSYEQYF. The CDR3 DNA sequence: TGCAGCGCCAGCGGTGTCTCCTACGAGCAGTACTTC.

V and J are TRBV9 and TRBJ2-5; tentatively, D is TRBD1 (5 bases). The CDR3 has 15 residues. From germline, CDR1 is SGDLS and CDR2 YYNGEE. Trimming pared 4 bases from V and 4 bases from J, leaving 17 bases between. CDR3 region: CASSFSQGFGETQYF. DNA for the CDR3: TGTGCCAGCAGCTTTTCTCAGGGTTTTGGAGAGACCCAGTACTTC.

The chain couples TRBV10-2 to TRBJ1-1; weak D call: TRBD1 (5 bases). Trimming removed 4 bases at V and 4 bases at J, with 13 bases between. Germline lookup yields CDR1 WSHSY and CDR2 SAAADI. The CDR3 is 14 residues long. CDR3 DNA sequence: TGCGCCAGCAGTGGGGGCCAGGGTGTCACTGAAGCTTTCTTT. This gives the protein CASSGGQGVTEAFF.

V usage is TRBV3-1 (or the pseudogene TRBV3-2) and J usage is TRBJ2-1; 9 positions match TRBD2. The CDR3 runs to 21 residues. V was pared by 2 bases and J by 1 base, with 18 bases of the junction left unmatched. From germline, CDR1 is LGHDT and CDR2 YNNKEL (reference sequence). The CDR3 loop reads CASSQNRRGLAGVGSYNEQFF. In nucleotides, the CDR3 is TGTGCCAGCAGCCAAAATCGACGTGGGTTAGCGGGAGTGGGTTCCTACAATGAGCAGTTCTTC.

The V and J genes are TRBV7-8 and TRBJ2-1, with 7 bases lining up with TRBD1. Per the germline V gene, CDR1 is SGHVS and CDR2 is FQNEAQ. V trimming: 1 base; J trimming: 7 bases; junction bases outside the gene matches: 10. The CDR3 totals 16 residues. The CDR3: CASSLGPAGGRNEQFF. For the CDR3, the DNA is TGTGCCAGCAGCTTAGGGCCGGCAGGGGGACGGAATGAGCAGTTCTTC.

The chain has TRBV4-3 and TRBJ1-2; TRBD1 is a possible D gene (6 bases). Per the germline V gene, CDR1 is LGHNA and CDR2 is YSLEER. CDR3 length equals 16 residues. The V end lost 4 bases, the J end lost 2 bases, and 17 bases lay between the germline ends. DNA of the CDR3: TGCGCCAGCAGCCGCCCCCTCGGCCAGGGGAACTATGGCTACACCTTC. Protein sequence: CASSRPLGQGNYGYTF.

CDR3 bases: TGTGCCAGCAGCTTACTGGGGGGGACTGAAGCTTTCTTT. This codes for CASSLLGGTEAFF. V is TRBV13 and J is TRBJ1-1; tentatively, D is TRBD1 (5 bases). V gave up 2 bases and J gave up 5 bases, with 9 bases separating them. Per the germline V gene, CDR1 is PRHDT and CDR2 is FYEKMQ (reference sequence). The CDR3 spans 13 residues.

This sequence joins TRBV12-3 or TRBV12-4 and TRBJ1-4; 8 bases are a match to TRBD1. V trimming: 5 bases; J trimming: 6 bases; junction bases outside the gene matches: 2. The CDR3 runs to 13 residues. CDR3 loop: CASSKTGDEKLFF. In DNA, the CDR3 is TGTGCCAGCAGTAAGACAGGGGATGAAAAACTGTTTTTT.

This rearrangement joins TRBV6-2 or TRBV6-3 to TRBJ1-5; D is possibly TRBD1 (6 bases). With 3 bases removed from V and 7 bases from J, the gap between germline ends came to 16 bases. The CDR3 has 15 amino acids. Germline CDR1 reads MNHEY; CDR2 reads SVGEGT. DNA of the CDR3: TGTGCCAGCAGTTATCGTCGATCAGGGGAACAGCCCCAGCATTTT. It encodes CASSYRRSGEQPQHF.

The J gene is TRBJ2-7, the V gene TRBV24-1; 9 bases agree with TRBD1. J gave up 6 bases and V 3 bases, and 5 bases lay outside the gene matches. The CDR3 spans 14 residues. Germline assignment: CDR1 KGHDR and CDR2 SFDVKD. The CDR3 region is CATSDPGTGSEQYF. As DNA, the CDR3 is TGTGCCACCAGTGATCCCGGGACAGGGTCCGAGCAGTACTTC.

The chain couples TRBV2 to TRBJ2-2; the D gene is possibly TRBD2 (6 bases). Trimming stripped 2 bases from V and 4 bases from J, with 11 bases between. Germline V gives CDR1 SNHLY, CDR2 FYNNEI. The CDR3 is 15 residues long. The CDR3 DNA follows: TGTGCCAGCAGTGAATATGGGACTTTCACCGGGGAGCTGTTTTTT. Residues: CASSEYGTFTGELFF.

Here the CDR3 reads CASSTAWDSGNTIYF. The CDR3, as DNA: TGTGCCAGCAGCACAGCGTGGGACAGTGGAAACACCATATATTTT. The chain couples TRBV7-2 to TRBJ1-3; 7 bases agree with TRBD1. The CDR3 runs to 15 residues. J lost 3 bases, V lost 5 bases, and 7 bases had no gene match. CDR1 SGHTA and CDR2 FQGNSA come from the germline V gene.

The chain couples TRBV5-1 to TRBJ2-3; D may be TRBD1 (6 bases). The germline V and J ends were trimmed by 6 bases and 0 bases, with 20 bases remaining between them. This CDR3 has 17 amino acids. Per germline, CDR1 SGHRS and CDR2 YFSETQ. CDR3 nucleotide sequence: TGCGCCAGCACCCTCCAGGGGACGCGATCTAGCACAGATACGCAGTATTTT. Amino acid sequence: CASTLQGTRSSTDTQYF.

Only a few counts were recorded for this clone. V gene TRBV28 combines with J gene TRBJ2-2, with TRBD2 matching 11 bases. V dropped 3 bases and J dropped 0; count of bases not matched to a gene: 3. The CDR3 extends over 17 amino acids. Germline CDR1 MDHEN, CDR2 SYDVKM. CDR3 DNA sequence: TGTGCCAGCAGTTTCCCTAGCGGGAGGCCGAACACCGGGGAGCTGTTTTTT. Encoded protein: CASSFPSGRPNTGELFF.

As DNA, the CDR3 is TGTGCCAGCAGCCAGGGGCCGGGACTAGGAGGTGGTGAGCAGTACTTC. Translated, it gives CASSQGPGLGGGEQYF. The chain combines TRBV3-1 (or the pseudogene TRBV3-2) with TRBJ2-7; 8 bases match TRBD2. The V segment lost 3 bases and the J segment 7 bases; nucleotides outside the gene matches: 14. Germline-derived CDR1 and CDR2 are LGHDT and YNNKEL (reference sequence). This CDR3 region has 16 residues.

This chain joins TRBV28 and TRBJ1-2; D is undetermined. Germline loops: CDR1 MDHEN, CDR2 SYDVKM. The CDR3 runs to 12 residues. Trimming took 6 bases from V and 7 from J, leaving 12 bases between them. The CDR3 coding sequence is TGTGCCAGCAGACTGTCCGGAGGTGGCTACACCTTC. It encodes CASRLSGGGYTF.

V is TRBV7-2 and J is TRBJ2-7; D possibly corresponds to TRBD2 (6 bases). The V gene lost 2 bases and the J gene lost 1 base, with 9 bases spanning the gap. The CDR3 has 14 amino acids. CDR1 is SGHTA, CDR2 FQGNSA, per germline. The CDR3 loop is CASSLKAGSYEQYF. The DNA for the CDR3 is TGTGCCAGCAGCTTAAAAGCGGGTTCCTACGAGCAGTACTTC.

The J gene is TRBJ1-1, the V gene TRBV6-6, with D maybe TRBD1 (5 bases). The germline V and J ends were trimmed by 5 bases and 6 bases, with 19 bases remaining between them. Germline V lookup: CDR1 MNHNY, CDR2 SVGAGI (reference sequence). This CDR3 region has 15 residues. CDR3 residues: CASSDLGRREAEAFF. CDR3 bases: TGTGCCAGCAGTGATCTGGGACGGCGGGAGGCTGAAGCTTTCTTT.

The J gene is TRBJ1-2, the V gene TRBV5-6; tentative D call: TRBD1 (6 bases). CDR1 and CDR2 (germline): SGHDT, YYEEEE. The CDR3 spans 15 residues. Trimming removed 2 bases at V and 3 bases at J, with 14 bases between. CDR3 residues: CASSFEGVGDYGYTF. CDR3 sequence (DNA): TGTGCCAGCAGCTTCGAGGGGGTAGGGGACTATGGCTACACCTTC.

The table lists this clone with a count of one. The chain joins TRBV6-2 or TRBV6-3 to TRBJ1-1; D unclear. Germline V lookup: CDR1 MNHEY, CDR2 SVGEGT. The CDR3 spans 13 residues. V was shortened by 2 bases and J by 5 bases, with 9 bases between the two germline ends. The CDR3 DNA reads as TGTGCCAGCAGTTACCAGTCGGGGACTGAAGCTTTCTTT. Residues: CASSYQSGTEAFF.

CDR3 protein: CASGSGQGNQPQHF. CDR3 DNA sequence: TGTGCTAGTGGTTCAGGACAGGGCAATCAGCCCCAGCATTTT. V gene TRBV12-5 combines with J gene TRBJ1-5; 7 nucleotides line up with TRBD1. From germline, CDR1 is LGHNT and CDR2 FRNRAP. CDR3 length: 14 residues. The V and J ends lost 4 bases and 2 bases, in that order; junction bases with no gene match: 2. Looking up the rest from reference TRBV12-5 and TRBJ1-5 gives the full variable domain: DARVTQTPRHKVTEMGQEVTMRCQPILGHNTVFWYRQTMMQGLELLAYFRNRAPLDDSGMPKDRFSAEMPDATLATLKIQPSEPRDSAVYFCASGSGQGNQPQHFGDGTRLSIL.

The genes are TRBV6-5 and TRBJ1-5; the D is unclear. This CDR3 region has 14 residues. Germline CDR1 MNHEY, CDR2 SVGAGI. V was clipped by 2 bases and J by 7 bases, with 12 bases between them. The CDR3 loop is CASSYQASGQPQHF. The CDR3 DNA follows: TGTGCCAGCAGTTACCAGGCCTCGGGGCAGCCCCAGCATTTT.

The gene calls are TRBV12-2 and TRBJ2-3; the table gives TRBD2 as D, unverified against the DNA. TRBV12-2 is flagged as a pseudogene. This CDR3 has 14 amino acids. The CDR3 nucleotides read TGTGCAAGTCGCTCACCCCGGGGGACAGATACGCAGTATTTT. Translated, it gives CASRSPRGTDTQYF.

The chain joins TRBV29-1 to TRBJ2-1, with 9 bases lining up with TRBD2. The CDR3 totals 14 residues. CDR1 SQVTM and CDR2 ANQGSEA come from the germline V gene. V gave up 3 bases and J gave up 7 bases; unmatched junction bases: 7. The CDR3 bases are TGCAGCGTTGATCTGGCGGGAGGGATAAATGAGCAGTTCTTC. Protein: CSVDLAGGINEQFF.

The rearrangement joins TRBV28 to TRBJ2-1, with 9 positions matching TRBD1. This CDR3 spans 15 amino acids. Germline loops: CDR1 MDHEN, CDR2 SYDVKM. V lost 3 bases, J lost 6 bases, and 6 bases stayed unmatched. The CDR3 region has the DNA TGTGCCAGCAGTTTGGTGGGACAGGGCGGCAATGAGCAGTTCTTC. Its translation is CASSLVGQGGNEQFF.